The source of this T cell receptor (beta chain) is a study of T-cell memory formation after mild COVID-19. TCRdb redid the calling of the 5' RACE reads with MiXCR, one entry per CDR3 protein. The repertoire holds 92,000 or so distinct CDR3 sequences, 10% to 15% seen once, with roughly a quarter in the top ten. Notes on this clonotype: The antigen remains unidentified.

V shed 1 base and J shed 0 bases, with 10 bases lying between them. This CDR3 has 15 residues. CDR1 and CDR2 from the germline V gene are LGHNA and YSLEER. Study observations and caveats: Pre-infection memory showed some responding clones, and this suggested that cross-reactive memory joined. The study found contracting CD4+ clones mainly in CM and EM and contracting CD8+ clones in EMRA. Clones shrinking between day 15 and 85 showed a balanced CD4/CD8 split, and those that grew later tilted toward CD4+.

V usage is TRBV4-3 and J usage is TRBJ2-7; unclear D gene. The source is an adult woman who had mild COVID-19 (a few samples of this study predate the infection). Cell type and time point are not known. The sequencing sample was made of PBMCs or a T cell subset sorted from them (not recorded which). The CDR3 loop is CASSQAYPDSYEQYF. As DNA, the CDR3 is TGCGCCAGCAGCCAAGCCTACCCCGACTCCTACGAGCAGTACTTC.